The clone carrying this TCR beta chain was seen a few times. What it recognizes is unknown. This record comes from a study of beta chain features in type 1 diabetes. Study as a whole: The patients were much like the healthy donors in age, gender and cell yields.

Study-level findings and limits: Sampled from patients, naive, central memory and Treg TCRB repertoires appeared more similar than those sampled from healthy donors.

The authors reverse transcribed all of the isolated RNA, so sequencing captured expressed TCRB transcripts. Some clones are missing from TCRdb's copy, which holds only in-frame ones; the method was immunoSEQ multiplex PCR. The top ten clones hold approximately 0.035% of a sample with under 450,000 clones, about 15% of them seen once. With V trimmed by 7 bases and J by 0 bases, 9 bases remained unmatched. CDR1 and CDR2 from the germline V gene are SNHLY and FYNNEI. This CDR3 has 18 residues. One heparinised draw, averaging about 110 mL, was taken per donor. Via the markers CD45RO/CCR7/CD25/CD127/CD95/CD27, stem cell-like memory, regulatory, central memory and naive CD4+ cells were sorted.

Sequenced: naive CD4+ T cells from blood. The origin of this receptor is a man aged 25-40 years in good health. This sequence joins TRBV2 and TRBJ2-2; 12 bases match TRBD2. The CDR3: CASTEGLAGFANTGELFF. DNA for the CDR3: TGTGCCAGCACAGAAGGACTAGCGGGATTCGCGAACACCGGGGAGCTGTTTTTT.